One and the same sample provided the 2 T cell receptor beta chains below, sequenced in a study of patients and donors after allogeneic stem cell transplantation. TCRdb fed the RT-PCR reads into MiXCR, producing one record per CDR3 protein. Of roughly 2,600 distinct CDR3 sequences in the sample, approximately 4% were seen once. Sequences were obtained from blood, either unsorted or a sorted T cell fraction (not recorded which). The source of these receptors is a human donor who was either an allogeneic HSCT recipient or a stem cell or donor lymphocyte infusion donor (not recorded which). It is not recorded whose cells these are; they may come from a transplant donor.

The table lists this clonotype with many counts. Written as DNA, the CDR3 is TGTGCCAGCAGTTACCCATCGACAGGGCAGCATTTT. Translating it yields CASSYPSTGQHF. The V call is TRBV6-5, the J call TRBJ1-5, with 7 bases aligning to TRBD1. The CDR3 runs to 12 residues. The germline V gene encodes CDR1 MNHEY and CDR2 SVGAGI. Trimming at V came to 2 bases and at J to 13 bases, leaving 5 bases not matched to a gene.

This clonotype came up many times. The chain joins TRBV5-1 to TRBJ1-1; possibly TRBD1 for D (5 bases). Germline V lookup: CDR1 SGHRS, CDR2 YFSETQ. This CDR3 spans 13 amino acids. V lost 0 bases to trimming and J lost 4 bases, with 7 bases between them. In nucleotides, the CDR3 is TGCGCCAGCAGCTTGGCAGGGTCCACTGAAGCTTTCTTT. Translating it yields CASSLAGSTEAFF. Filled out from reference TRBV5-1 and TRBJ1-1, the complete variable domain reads KAGVTQTPRYLIKTRGQQVTLSCSPISGHRSVSWYQQTPGQGLQFLFEYFSETQRNKGNFPGRFSGRQFSNSRSEMNVSTLELGDSALYLCASSLAGSTEAFFGQGTRLTVV.